The rows below give T cell receptor beta chains drawn from one sample of a study of blood T cells in healthy people across ages. TCRdb reprocessed the 5' RACE reads with MiXCR, giving one entry per CDR3 protein. The sample lists fewer than 800,000 distinct CDR3 sequences, 32% occurring once. The sequenced sample was blood. The source is a woman older than 75 in good health. CDR3s include the opening cysteine and the closing phenylalanine or tryptophan. The D gene is left open where the match is weak. Clone size is shown for a subset of rows, as once, few, many or a class of expanded clone.

NA	TRBJ1-5	TRBV7-2	NA	CASSLAGYGQPQHF	TGTGCCAGCAGCTTAGCAGGGTATGGTCAGCCCCAGCATTTT
many	TRBJ2-7	TRBV20-1	TRBD1	CSARDLRTGGPLEQYF	TGCAGTGCTAGAGACCTTAGGACAGGGGGACCGCTCGAGCAGTACTTC
NA	TRBJ2-5	TRBV29-1	NA	CSVQGWRETQYF	TGCAGCGTCCAGGGTTGGCGAGAGACCCAGTACTTC
many	TRBJ2-1	TRBV20-1	TRBD2	CSAGTGGDRNEQFF	TGCAGTGCTGGAACGGGGGGGGATCGCAATGAGCAGTTCTTC
many	TRBJ2-7	TRBV12-3/TRBV12-4	NA	CASRPDNIGTEQYF	TGTGCCAGCAGGCCGGACAATATCGGGACCGAGCAGTACTTC
many	TRBJ2-3	TRBV21-1	NA	CASRGTPRSTDTQYF	TGTGCCAGCAGAGGGACACCCAGGTCCACAGATACGCAGTATTTT
NA	TRBJ2-2	TRBV6-1	TRBD1	CASNGQGTGPTGELFF	TGTGCCAGCAACGGACAGGGCACAGGCCCCACCGGGGAGCTGTTTTTT
NA	TRBJ1-1	TRBV12-3/TRBV12-4	NA	CASSLGAGAFF	TGTGCCAGCAGTTTGGGGGCGGGAGCTTTCTTT
many	TRBJ2-5	TRBV28	TRBD1	CASSLPWTGGETQYF	TGTGCCAGCAGTTTACCTTGGACAGGAGGCGAGACCCAGTACTTC
many	TRBJ1-5	TRBV12-3/TRBV12-4	NA	CASSPSGPYQPQHF	TGTGCCAGCAGTCCCTCAGGACCGTATCAGCCCCAGCATTTT
many	TRBJ2-5	TRBV27	TRBD1	CASSPGTGGVETQYF	TGTGCCAGCAGTCCAGGGACAGGGGGGGTAGAGACCCAGTACTTC
many	TRBJ1-2	TRBV27	TRBD1	CASLDPGQGWDGYTF	TGTGCCAGCCTCGATCCGGGACAGGGGTGGGATGGCTACACCTTC
many	TRBJ2-7	TRBV7-8	NA	CALGVRVYEQYF	TGTGCCCTGGGGGTTAGAGTCTACGAGCAGTACTTC
many	TRBJ1-2	TRBV5-4	NA	CASSPGGGARYGYTF	TGTGCCAGCAGCCCCGGCGGGGGGGCGCGGTATGGCTACACCTTC
NA	TRBJ2-1	TRBV7-8	TRBD1	CASSLRGTANEQFF	TGTGCCAGCAGCTTAAGGGGGACAGCGAATGAGCAGTTCTTC
many	TRBJ1-1	TRBV7-2	NA	CASSLQLNTEAFF	TGTGCCAGCAGCTTACAGTTGAACACTGAAGCTTTCTTT
NA	TRBJ1-1	TRBV6-1	TRBD1	CASRDTPRGQGVQAFF	TGTGCCAGCCGAGATACCCCAAGGGGACAGGGTGTTCAAGCTTTCTTT
many	TRBJ1-4	TRBV6-6	NA	CASIFTQATNEKLFF	TGTGCCAGCATCTTTACTCAAGCAACTAATGAAAAACTGTTTTTT
few	TRBJ1-5	TRBV10-3	NA	CAISAGIVGNQPQHF	TGTGCCATCAGCGCTGGGATAGTAGGCAATCAGCCCCAGCATTTT
many	TRBJ2-1	TRBV3-1	NA	CATRRGGGGNEQFF	TGTGCCACCAGACGTGGGGGCGGAGGCAATGAGCAGTTCTTC
NA	TRBJ2-7	TRBV28	TRBD2	CASSSTTGTSGRSYEQYF	TGTGCCAGCAGTTCGACAACCGGGACTAGCGGCCGATCCTACGAGCAGTACTTC
NA	TRBJ2-3	TRBV12-3/TRBV12-4	NA	CASSRADVQYF	TGTGCCAGCAGTCGCGCAGATGTGCAGTATTTT